These 20 T cell receptor beta chains were all obtained from the same sample, sequenced in a study of spatial heterogeneity in lung cancer. Time point denoted: blood at routine non-recurrence follow-up after resection. MiXCR was run by TCRdb on the 5' RACE reads, yielding one entry per CDR3 protein. The data hold roughly 71,000 distinct CDR3 sequences, with roughly 8.9% observed a single time. This sample comprised PBMCs, obtained at follow-up. These receptors originate from a female donor with early-stage non-small cell lung cancer.

The chain is built from TRBV7-9 and TRBJ1-2; no firm D call. Germline V gives CDR1 SEHNR, CDR2 FQNEAQ (reference sequence). The V end was cut by 4 bases, the J end by 5 bases, with 11 bases between. CDR3 length: 13 amino acids. The CDR3 DNA reads TGTGCCAGCAGCTCCGGGATACATTATGGCTACACCTTC. It yields the protein CASSSGIHYGYTF.

Worth noting for this clonotype: A read error is possible here, since a much larger clone lies one base away. This chain uses TRBV7-3 with TRBJ1-1; no reliable D call. Per the germline V gene, CDR1 is SGHTA and CDR2 is FQGTGA. The CDR3 length is 14 residues. V lost 5 bases and J 1 base, leaving 11 bases between the germline ends. This CDR3 reads CASSLNVKNTEAFF. The CDR3 coding sequence is TGTGCCAGCAGCCTAAACGTGAAGAACACTGAAGCTTTCTTT.

This clonotype was recorded a few times. The chain employs TRBV6-2 or TRBV6-3 and TRBJ2-1; 9 bases agree with TRBD2. Germline V gives CDR1 MNHEY, CDR2 SVGEGT. J gave up 8 bases and V 1 base, and 6 bases lay outside the gene matches. The CDR3 loop spans 15 amino acids. In DNA form, the CDR3 reads TGTGCCAGCAGTTACTTGGCGGGAGGGATCGATGAGCAGTTCTTC. Translating it yields CASSYLAGGIDEQFF.

The V call is TRBV19, the J call TRBJ1-5; D is uncertain. Per germline, CDR1 LNHDA and CDR2 SQIVND (reference sequence). The CDR3 is made up of 16 amino acids. The ends were cut back, 7 bases at V and 3 bases at J, with 19 bases in the middle. The CDR3: CASTEYWTAYNQPQHF. The CDR3 nucleotides are TGTGCCAGTACCGAGTATTGGACGGCGTACAATCAGCCCCAGCATTTT.

This clonotype has a count of ten or more. V usage is TRBV28 and J usage is TRBJ2-1; the D gene is possibly TRBD1 (6 bases). The germline gives CDR1 MDHEN, CDR2 SYDVKM. V was cut by 1 base and J by 4 bases, with 11 bases left in between. This CDR3 region has 15 residues. The CDR3 region has the DNA TGTGCCAGCAGTTTATTGGGGGCGGATTACAATGAGCAGTTCTTC. As protein: CASSLLGADYNEQFF.

The sample holds many counts of this clonotype. V usage is TRBV20-1 and J usage is TRBJ1-5; 9 nucleotides match TRBD1. CDR1 and CDR2 from the germline V gene are DFQATT and SNEGSKA (reference sequence). There are 13 residues in the CDR3. The trim removed 5 bases at V and 4 bases at J, leaving 3 bases unmatched. CDR3: CSASGTGNQPQHF. CDR3 DNA sequence: TGCAGTGCTTCCGGGACAGGGAATCAGCCCCAGCATTTT.

This clonotype has just a few counts. The V and J genes are TRBV2 and TRBJ2-2; a weak D match, TRBD2 (5 bases). Trimming shortened V by 4 bases and J by 6 bases, and 9 bases separated the two germline ends. CDR1 is SNHLY, CDR2 FYNNEI, per germline. The CDR3 contains 13 residues. The CDR3 coding sequence is TGTGCCAGCAGTGGTCTAGCTGCCGGGGAGCTGTTTTTT. This gives the protein CASSGLAAGELFF.

This clonotype was counted between two and nine times. The chain uses TRBV20-1 and TRBJ2-5; D remains unclear. Between the trimmed V and J ends, which lost 3 bases and 2 bases, there was a span of 13 bases. The CDR3 is 14 amino acids. Germline V gives CDR1 DFQATT, CDR2 SNEGSKA (reference sequence). The CDR3 here is CSASSLGAQETQYF. DNA for the CDR3: TGCAGTGCTAGTTCCCTTGGCGCTCAAGAGACCCAGTACTTC.

This clonotype was recorded at least ten times. Written as DNA, the CDR3 is TGTGCCAGTAGTAGCCCCGGGATTTCAGATACGCAGTATTTT. Translation gives CASSSPGISDTQYF. The V and J genes are TRBV19 and TRBJ2-3; D perhaps matches TRBD2 (5 bases). The V end was cut by 4 bases, the J end by 4 bases, with 12 bases between. Germline CDR1 and CDR2: LNHDA and SQIVND (reference sequence). The CDR3 has 14 residues.

This clonotype showed up many times. The CDR3 DNA follows: TGTGCCAGCAGCCTCACCGGGACTACCACCGGGGAGCTGTTTTTT. This gives the protein CASSLTGTTTGELFF. V is TRBV7-2 and J is TRBJ2-2; 7 nucleotides line up with TRBD2. The CDR3 consists of 15 residues. Trimming removed 5 bases from V and 4 bases from J; junction bases left unmatched: 7. CDR1 SGHTA and CDR2 FQGNSA come from the germline V gene.

This clonotype was counted at least ten times. The CDR3 DNA reads as TGTGCCAGCAGTGAAAAGGCTCCTTGGGGAGGGCAGCCCCAGCATTTT. Its translation is CASSEKAPWGGQPQHF. The rearrangement uses TRBV2 and TRBJ1-5; D not certain. With 2 bases removed from V and 7 bases from J, the gap between germline ends came to 18 bases. The CDR3 runs to 16 residues. Per germline, CDR1 SNHLY and CDR2 FYNNEI.

This clonotype has a count of ten or more. J is TRBJ2-1 and V is TRBV11-2, with a tentative D call TRBD2 (6 bases). The germline V and J ends were trimmed by 2 bases and 4 bases, with 15 bases remaining between them. The germline V gene encodes CDR1 SGHAT and CDR2 FQNNGV. The length of the CDR3 is 16 residues. The chain's CDR3 is CASSLIGRSRYNEQFF. The CDR3 DNA is TGTGCCAGCAGCTTAATCGGGAGAAGTAGGTACAATGAGCAGTTCTTC.

The chain employs TRBV29-1 and TRBJ2-7; no clear D gene. The V gene lost 7 bases and the J gene lost 2 bases, with 15 bases spanning the gap. The germline gives CDR1 SQVTM, CDR2 ANQGSEA. CDR3 length: 13 amino acids. In DNA, the CDR3 is TGCAGCGCTTCGTCAGTTACGACCTACGAGCAGTACTTC. Protein: CSASSVTTYEQYF.

This clonotype was counted ten times or more. The J gene is TRBJ2-7, the V gene TRBV10-2, with no clear D. CDR1 and CDR2 (germline): WSHSY, SAAADI. The CDR3 contains 13 residues. The V and J ends lost 4 bases and 3 bases respectively, with 10 bases between them. The CDR3 DNA sequence: TGCGCCAGCAGTGGTTGGTTTGGCTACGAGCAGTACTTC. Protein product: CASSGWFGYEQYF.

Many counts were recorded for this clonotype. The chain has TRBV29-1 and TRBJ2-2; 14 bases are shared with TRBD2. Trimming took 4 bases from V and 6 from J; bases not matched to a gene: 4. CDR1 and CDR2 from the germline V gene are SQVTM and ANQGSEA. The CDR3 has 15 residues. Here the CDR3 DNA reads TGCAGCGTTGGGGGACTAGCGGGAGTATCCGGGGAGCTGTTTTTT. It specifies CSVGGLAGVSGELFF.

This clonotype was seen repeatedly, ten times or more. J is TRBJ1-1 and V is TRBV28; no firm D call. Germline assignment: CDR1 MDHEN and CDR2 SYDVKM. The CDR3 is made up of 13 amino acids. Between the trimmed V and J ends, which lost 7 bases and 1 base, there was a span of 10 bases. The CDR3 region has the DNA TGTGCCAGCATCAGTGCGGGGAACACTGAAGCTTTCTTT. It yields the protein CASISAGNTEAFF.

This clonotype has a count of ten or more. The chain recombines TRBV7-9 with TRBJ2-1; the D is unclear. This CDR3 is 14 amino acids long. With 7 bases removed from V and 0 bases from J, the gap between germline ends came to 10 bases. Germline lookup yields CDR1 SEHNR and CDR2 FQNEAQ (reference sequence). CDR3 sequence: CASTAVNSYNEQFF. As DNA, the CDR3 is TGTGCCAGCACGGCGGTTAACTCCTACAATGAGCAGTTCTTC.

This clonotype has at least ten counts. CDR3 residues: CASSRPEFNTEAFF. The CDR3 DNA follows: TGTGCCAGCAGCCGGCCCGAGTTTAACACTGAAGCTTTCTTT. The rearrangement joins TRBV28 to TRBJ1-1; D ambiguous. V shed 6 bases and J shed 2 bases, with 13 bases lying between them. Germline assignment: CDR1 MDHEN and CDR2 SYDVKM. The CDR3 has 14 amino acids.

This clonotype was found a few times. V usage is TRBV2 and J usage is TRBJ2-1; D is unresolved. V gave up 6 bases and J gave up 0 bases, with 21 bases separating them. In germline, CDR1 is SNHLY, CDR2 FYNNEI. The CDR3 is 18 residues long. This CDR3 is CASRGTRTPKSSYNEQFF. CDR3 bases: TGTGCCAGCAGGGGCACCCGGACCCCAAAGAGCTCCTACAATGAGCAGTTCTTC.

In this sample, this clonotype turned up a few times. The chain joins TRBV2 to TRBJ2-5; TRBD2 agrees at 8 bases. The CDR3 is 12 residues long. V was clipped by 8 bases and J by 4 bases; unmatched bases: 3. Germline V lookup: CDR1 SNHLY, CDR2 FYNNEI. CDR3 DNA: TGTGCCAGCGGACTAGCTATAGAGACCCAGTACTTC. Protein sequence: CASGLAIETQYF.